The 31 T cell receptor beta chains in this list originate from one sample, sequenced in a study of graft-versus-host responses after intestinal transplantation. The assay was immunoSEQ multiplex PCR, and TCRdb's table has in-frame clones only and misses some. The data show about 110,000 clones, with roughly 90% seen just once and roughly 0.64% held by the top ten. The antigens of these receptors remain unknown. Source: unstimulated CD4+ T cells sorted from spleen or lymph node cells, taken before transplant. These receptors were taken from a human donor who was the organ donor for an intestinal transplant.

The chain recombines TRBV19 with TRBJ2-1, with TRBD1 matching over 9 bases. The J segment lost 8 bases and the V segment lost 5 bases, leaving 10 bases of the junction unmatched. The CDR3 contains 15 residues. Germline V gene sequence: CDR1 LNHDA, CDR2 SQIVND (reference sequence). CDR3 sequence: CASSEIGQGQYEQFF. CDR3 DNA: TGTGCCAGTAGTGAGATCGGACAGGGGCAGTATGAGCAGTTCTTC.

This chain links TRBV11-3 with TRBJ2-7; D tentatively reads TRBD1 or TRBD2 (5 bases each). The CDR3 is 14 amino acids. Germline CDR1 SGHNT, CDR2 YENEEA. V gave up 0 bases and J gave up 0 bases, with 6 bases separating them. The CDR3 spells CASSLEGVSYEQYF. In DNA form, the CDR3 reads TGTGCCAGCAGCTTAGAGGGGGTCTCCTACGAGCAGTACTTC.

J is TRBJ2-7 and V is TRBV27; TRBD2 matches 9 bases. The V and J ends lost 1 base and 8 bases, in that order; junction bases with no gene match: 15. This CDR3 has 17 residues. Germline V gene lookup returns CDR1 MNHEY and CDR2 SMNVEV (reference sequence). CDR3 in DNA: TGTGCCAGCAGTTTATTCGCCGTGGGGACTAGCTCGTACCAGCAGTACTTC. As protein: CASSLFAVGTSSYQQYF.

As for this clone: Other DNA sequences in the sample encode the same CDR3. The chain is built from TRBV11-2 and TRBJ2-7; perhaps D is TRBD1 or TRBD2 (5 bases each). V was clipped by 0 bases and J by 4 bases, with 10 bases between them. This CDR3 has 14 amino acids. Germline CDR1 is SGHAT and CDR2 is FQNNGV. The CDR3 sequence is CASSLDSGGYEQYF. The CDR3, as DNA: TGTGCCAGCAGCTTAGATAGTGGGGGTTACGAGCAGTACTTC.

The chain uses TRBV7-3 and TRBJ2-3, with TRBD2 as a possible D gene (6 bases). V shed 2 bases and J shed 4 bases, with 13 bases lying between them. The CDR3 is made up of 15 amino acids. CDR1 and CDR2 from the germline V gene are SGHTA and FQGTGA. Here the CDR3 DNA reads TGTGCCAGCAGCTTAGCTCTAGCGTCCGCAGATACGCAGTATTTT. This codes for CASSLALASADTQYF.

This rearrangement joins TRBV13 to TRBJ2-1; 8 nucleotides align to TRBD2. The J segment lost 8 bases and the V segment lost 7 bases, leaving 7 bases of the junction unmatched. The germline CDR1 and CDR2 sequences are PRHDT and FYEKMQ (reference sequence). The CDR3 runs 13 residues. Here the CDR3 reads CASTGLASDEQFF. CDR3 DNA: TGTGCCAGCACTGGACTAGCCTCGGATGAGCAGTTCTTC.

The chain uses TRBV5-1 and TRBJ2-2; 13 positions match TRBD2. The CDR3 sequence is 15 residues long. Germline V gene sequence: CDR1 SGHRS, CDR2 YFSETQ. Unmatched junction bases numbered 3, after V lost 5 bases and J lost 5 bases. The CDR3 DNA reads TGCGCCAGCAGAGGGACTAGCGGGGCTACCGGGGAGCTGTTTTTT. Translating gives CASRGTSGATGELFF. The variable domain in full, completed from reference TRBV5-1 and TRBJ2-2, reads KAGVTQTPRYLIKTRGQQVTLSCSPISGHRSVSWYQQTPGQGLQFLFEYFSETQRNKGNFPGRFSGRQFSNSRSEMNVSTLELGDSALYLCASRGTSGATGELFFGEGSRLTVL.

The J gene is TRBJ1-2, the V gene TRBV19, with a tentative D call TRBD1 (6 bases). The CDR3 contains 15 residues. V was trimmed by 5 bases and J by 2 bases, leaving 15 bases between them. Germline CDR1 and CDR2: LNHDA and SQIVND (reference sequence). The CDR3 loop reads CASSLGQSLNYGYTF. CDR3 coding DNA: TGTGCCAGTAGTCTCGGACAGTCCTTAAACTATGGCTACACCTTC.

The chain is built from TRBV19 and TRBJ2-7; 9 bases align to TRBD1. J was trimmed by 1 base and V by 4 bases; bases with no gene match: 8. CDR3 length equals 16 residues. Germline V gene sequence: CDR1 LNHDA, CDR2 SQIVND (reference sequence). CDR3 residues: CASSKGGTGLSYEQYF. As DNA, the CDR3 is TGTGCCAGTAGTAAAGGGGGGACAGGGTTATCCTACGAGCAGTACTTC.

The chain has TRBV6-4 and TRBJ2-3; TRBD2 agrees at 8 bases. Germline CDR1 reads MRHNA; CDR2 reads SNTAGT. J gave up 4 bases and V 4 bases, and 7 bases lay outside the gene matches. This CDR3 has 15 amino acids. CDR3 in DNA: TGTGCCAGCAGTGTAGAGCTAGCGGGTCCAGATACGCAGTATTTT. This translates into CASSVELAGPDTQYF.

V gene TRBV19 combines with J gene TRBJ2-7; 10 bases fit TRBD1. CDR1 is LNHDA, CDR2 SQIVND, per germline (reference sequence). The ends lost 5 bases at V and 4 bases at J; junction bases unmatched: 5. This CDR3 is 14 amino acids long. The DNA of the CDR3 is TGTGCCAGTAGTGTGACAGGGGGCACGTACGAGCAGTACTTC. Amino acid sequence: CASSVTGGTYEQYF. Full variable domain (remainder filled in from reference TRBV19 and TRBJ2-7): DGGITQSPKYLFRKEGQNVTLSCEQNLNHDAMYWYRQDPGQGLRLIYYSQIVNDFQKGDIAEGYSVSREKKESFPLTVTSAQKNPTAFYLCASSVTGGTYEQYFGPGTRLTVT.

This chain uses TRBV5-1 with TRBJ2-7; 10 positions agree with TRBD1. Germline V gene sequence: CDR1 SGHRS, CDR2 YFSETQ. J was trimmed by 4 bases and V by 4 bases; bases with no gene match: 8. The CDR3 length is 15 residues. CDR3 nucleotides: TGCGCCAGCAGCCTACCGGGACAGGGGATGTACGAGCAGTACTTC. Translating gives CASSLPGQGMYEQYF.

V gene TRBV19 combines with J gene TRBJ1-1; D possibly corresponds to TRBD1 (5 bases). V was cut by 8 bases and J by 4 bases, with 17 bases left in between. Looked up from germline, CDR1 is LNHDA and CDR2 is SQIVND (reference sequence). The CDR3 contains 14 residues. CDR3 sequence reads: CASRQAGARTEAFF. The DNA of the CDR3 is TGTGCCAGTCGGCAGGCTGGGGCACGCACTGAAGCTTTCTTT.

V and J are TRBV7-9 and TRBJ2-5; TRBD2 matches at 8 bases. Germline loops: CDR1 SEHNR, CDR2 FQNEAQ (reference sequence). V shed 1 base, J shed 3 bases, and the junction held 4 bases outside the gene matches. The CDR3 consists of 15 residues. CDR3 DNA: TGTGCCAGCAGCTTAGGTAGCGGGGCAAAAGAGACCCAGTACTTC. Protein: CASSLGSGAKETQYF.

The chain employs TRBV10-2 and TRBJ2-1; D ambiguous. CDR3 length: 14 amino acids. Germline V lookup: CDR1 WSHSY, CDR2 SAAADI. With 6 bases removed from V and 6 bases from J, the gap between germline ends came to 15 bases. The CDR3 loop reads CASRTRRFPNEQFF. The CDR3 DNA follows: TGCGCCAGCAGGACCCGGCGCTTCCCCAATGAGCAGTTCTTC.

The chain uses TRBV6-5 and TRBJ2-7; D unresolved. Germline CDR1 MNHEY, CDR2 SVGAGI. The CDR3 length is 14 residues. Between the trimmed V and J ends, which lost 3 bases and 3 bases, there was a span of 12 bases. CDR3 sequence reads: CASSYNSGLYEQYF. CDR3 sequence (DNA): TGTGCCAGCAGTTATAACAGTGGCCTCTACGAGCAGTACTTC.

The J gene is TRBJ1-4, the V gene TRBV6-1, with a possible D match to TRBD1 (5 bases). The CDR3 has 14 residues. CDR1 MNHNS and CDR2 SASEGT come from the germline V gene. Trimming left V 4 bases short and J 4 bases short, with 10 bases between. The CDR3 DNA is TGTGCCAGCAGTGGGGGGACGGTTAATGAAAAACTGTTTTTT. Translating gives CASSGGTVNEKLFF.

V and J are TRBV5-1 and TRBJ1-2; D not certain. Germline V CDR1 and CDR2: SGHRS, YFSETQ. Trimming pared 1 base from V and 2 bases from J, leaving 9 bases between. This CDR3 is 14 amino acids long. The CDR3 DNA is TGCGCCAGCAGCTTGCTGCAGTCAAACTATGGCTACACCTTC. This sequence encodes CASSLLQSNYGYTF. Based on the CDR3 plus reference TRBV5-1 and TRBJ1-2, the full variable domain is KAGVTQTPRYLIKTRGQQVTLSCSPISGHRSVSWYQQTPGQGLQFLFEYFSETQRNKGNFPGRFSGRQFSNSRSEMNVSTLELGDSALYLCASSLLQSNYGYTFGSGTRLTVV.

This chain links TRBV7-3 with TRBJ2-5; 8 nucleotides match TRBD1. Germline assignment: CDR1 SGHTA and CDR2 FQGTGA. The V and J ends lost 5 bases and 3 bases, in that order; junction bases with no gene match: 2. The CDR3 runs to 13 residues. CDR3 DNA sequence: TGTGCCAGCAGCCAGGACAGGGAAGAGACCCAGTACTTC. This gives the protein CASSQDREETQYF.

The chain's CDR3 is CASSRLTHYEQYF. The CDR3 DNA reads as TGTGCCAGCAGCCGCCTCACACATTACGAGCAGTACTTC. V usage is TRBV11-2 and J usage is TRBJ2-5; no firm D call. The DNA end is a closer match to TRBJ2-7, so the J assignment may be wrong. The CDR3 runs to 13 residues. Germline-derived CDR1 and CDR2 are SGHAT and FQNNGV.

The chain combines TRBV6-6 with TRBJ1-1; no clear D. The germline CDR1 and CDR2 sequences are MNHNY and SVGAGI (reference sequence). The V and J ends lost 7 bases and 4 bases respectively, with 13 bases between them. This CDR3 has 13 residues. CDR3 sequence reads: CASTRVGVTEAFF. The CDR3 DNA reads TGTGCCAGCACCCGAGTGGGAGTCACTGAAGCTTTCTTT.

This rearrangement joins TRBV10-1 to TRBJ2-5, with TRBD2 as a possible D gene (5 bases). The J call could be wrong; TRBJ2-7 is a better fit for the DNA end. In germline, CDR1 is WNHNN, CDR2 SYGVQD (reference sequence). CDR3 length equals 14 residues. The CDR3 region is CASRGGPNPHEQYF. The CDR3 coding sequence is TGCGCCAGCAGAGGCGGGCCCAACCCCCACGAGCAGTACTTC.

The sample holds a few counts of this clone. J is TRBJ1-4 and V is TRBV27, with D possibly being TRBD1 (5 bases). Deletions cut 3 bases from V and 8 bases from J, with 13 bases between. CDR3 length equals 14 residues. The germline gives CDR1 MNHEY, CDR2 SMNVEV (reference sequence). The CDR3 DNA reads as TGTGCCAGCAGTTTGCAGGGTTTAGGGGAAAAACTGTTTTTT. Translating gives CASSLQGLGEKLFF.

CDR3 nucleotides: TGTGCCAGCAGTGATTACGCGACAGGGGGTACGGAACTGTTTTTT. It encodes CASSDYATGGTELFF. J is TRBJ1-4 and V is TRBV6-1; 9 positions match TRBD1. The CDR3 has 15 residues. J gave up 12 bases and V 3 bases, and 11 bases lay outside the gene matches. The germline V gene has CDR1 MNHNS and CDR2 SASEGT.

The chain is built from TRBV7-9 and TRBJ2-7, with D uncertain. Trimming left V 5 bases short and J 1 base short, with 3 bases between. Germline CDR1 is SEHNR and CDR2 is FQNEAQ (reference sequence). The length of the CDR3 is 11 residues. CDR3 sequence: CASSRSYEQYF. CDR3 sequence (DNA): TGTGCCAGCAGCCGTTCCTACGAGCAGTACTTC.

This rearrangement joins TRBV2 to TRBJ1-2; D call uncertain. The length of the CDR3 is 12 residues. V lost 9 bases, J lost 5 bases, and 13 bases lay in between. Germline CDR1 is SNHLY and CDR2 is FYNNEI. The CDR3 bases are TGTGCCAGTGGATTGCTTTATTATGGCTACACCTTC. It translates to CASGLLYYGYTF.

V and J are TRBV6-5 and TRBJ2-1; 11 positions match TRBD2. Unmatched junction bases numbered 3, after V lost 2 bases and J lost 6 bases. The CDR3 runs 15 residues. Germline V gives CDR1 MNHEY, CDR2 SVGAGI. The CDR3 DNA is TGTGCCAGCAGTTACGATAGCGGGAGGGCCAATGAGCAGTTCTTC. Translated, it gives CASSYDSGRANEQFF.

V gene TRBV5-1 combines with J gene TRBJ2-6, with 11 nucleotides matching TRBD2. The CDR3 sequence is 17 residues long. The junction had 3 bases not matched to a gene; V was cut back by 4 bases and J by 0 bases. Germline assignment: CDR1 SGHRS and CDR2 YFSETQ. CDR3 coding DNA: TGCGCCAGCAGCGCTAGCGGGGGGACCTCTGGGGCCAACGTCCTGACTTTC. Its translation: CASSASGGTSGANVLTF.

V usage is TRBV11-2 and J usage is TRBJ2-2, with TRBD1 identical over 8 bases. CDR1 is SGHAT and CDR2 is FQNNGV in the germline V gene. The CDR3 extends over 15 amino acids. Trimming removed 2 bases from V and 5 bases from J; junction bases left unmatched: 4. The DNA for the CDR3 is TGTGCCAGCAGCTTACGGCAGGGGGCGACCGGGGAGCTGTTTTTT. It translates to CASSLRQGATGELFF.

The chain links TRBV4-2 to TRBJ2-5, with TRBD1 matching over 7 bases. The CDR3 is 15 residues long. Germline V gene lookup returns CDR1 LGHNA and CDR2 YNFKEQ. Trimming cost V 1 base and J 2 bases; bases outside gene matches: 4. The CDR3 here is CASSQAGTVQETQYF. The DNA for the CDR3 is TGTGCCAGCAGCCAAGCCGGGACAGTACAAGAGACCCAGTACTTC.

The chain couples TRBV6-5 to TRBJ2-5, with TRBD2 matching 7 bases. Germline V gives CDR1 MNHEY, CDR2 SVGAGI. Trimming removed 6 bases from V and 5 bases from J; junction bases left unmatched: 6. This CDR3 has 13 amino acids. CDR3 amino acids: CASSPRGGETQYF. In DNA, the CDR3 is TGTGCCAGCAGCCCCCGGGGAGGGGAGACCCAGTACTTC.